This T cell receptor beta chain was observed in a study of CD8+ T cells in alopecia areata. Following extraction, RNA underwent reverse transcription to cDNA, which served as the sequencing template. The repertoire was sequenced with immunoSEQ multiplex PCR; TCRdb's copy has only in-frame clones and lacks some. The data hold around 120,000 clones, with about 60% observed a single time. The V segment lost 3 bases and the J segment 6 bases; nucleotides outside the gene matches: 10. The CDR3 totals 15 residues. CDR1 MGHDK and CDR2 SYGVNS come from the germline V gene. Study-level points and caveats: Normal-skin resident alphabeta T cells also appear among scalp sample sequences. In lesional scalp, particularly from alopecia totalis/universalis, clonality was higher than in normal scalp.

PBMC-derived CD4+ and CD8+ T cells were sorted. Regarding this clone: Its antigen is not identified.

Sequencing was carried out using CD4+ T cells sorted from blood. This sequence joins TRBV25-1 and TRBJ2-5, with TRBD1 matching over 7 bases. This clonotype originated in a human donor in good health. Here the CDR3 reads CASSDDRVVRKTQYF. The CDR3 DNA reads TGTGCCAGCAGTGATGACAGGGTGGTCAGGAAGACCCAGTACTTC.